This T cell receptor (beta chain) was identified in a study of blood T cell repertoires in COVID-19. At the level of the study: From the United States, Italy and Spain came samples of acute and convalescent COVID-19. In each case, the material was cDNA or gDNA derived from T cells, B-cell-depleted T cells, or PBMCs.

The authors' processing: Estimates of nucleated cell counts were drawn from the amplification of reference gene primers. The assay was immunoSEQ multiplex PCR, and TCRdb's table has in-frame clones only and misses some. V and J calls and clone size are those listed in that table; D and trimming were worked out from the DNA. The table has about 93,000 clones, 86% seen once. The clonotype was recovered from a woman older than 75 with acute or convalescent COVID-19. Sequences were obtained from peripheral blood.

CDR3 nucleotide sequence: TGCGCCAGCAGCGAACAGGGATATAGCAATCAGCCCCAGCATTTT. Its protein is CASSEQGYSNQPQHF. The chain joins TRBV5-1 to TRBJ1-5, with D possibly being TRBD1 (6 bases). V was cut by 4 bases and J by 0 bases, with 11 bases left in between. The CDR3 has 15 residues. From germline, CDR1 is SGHRS and CDR2 YFSETQ.